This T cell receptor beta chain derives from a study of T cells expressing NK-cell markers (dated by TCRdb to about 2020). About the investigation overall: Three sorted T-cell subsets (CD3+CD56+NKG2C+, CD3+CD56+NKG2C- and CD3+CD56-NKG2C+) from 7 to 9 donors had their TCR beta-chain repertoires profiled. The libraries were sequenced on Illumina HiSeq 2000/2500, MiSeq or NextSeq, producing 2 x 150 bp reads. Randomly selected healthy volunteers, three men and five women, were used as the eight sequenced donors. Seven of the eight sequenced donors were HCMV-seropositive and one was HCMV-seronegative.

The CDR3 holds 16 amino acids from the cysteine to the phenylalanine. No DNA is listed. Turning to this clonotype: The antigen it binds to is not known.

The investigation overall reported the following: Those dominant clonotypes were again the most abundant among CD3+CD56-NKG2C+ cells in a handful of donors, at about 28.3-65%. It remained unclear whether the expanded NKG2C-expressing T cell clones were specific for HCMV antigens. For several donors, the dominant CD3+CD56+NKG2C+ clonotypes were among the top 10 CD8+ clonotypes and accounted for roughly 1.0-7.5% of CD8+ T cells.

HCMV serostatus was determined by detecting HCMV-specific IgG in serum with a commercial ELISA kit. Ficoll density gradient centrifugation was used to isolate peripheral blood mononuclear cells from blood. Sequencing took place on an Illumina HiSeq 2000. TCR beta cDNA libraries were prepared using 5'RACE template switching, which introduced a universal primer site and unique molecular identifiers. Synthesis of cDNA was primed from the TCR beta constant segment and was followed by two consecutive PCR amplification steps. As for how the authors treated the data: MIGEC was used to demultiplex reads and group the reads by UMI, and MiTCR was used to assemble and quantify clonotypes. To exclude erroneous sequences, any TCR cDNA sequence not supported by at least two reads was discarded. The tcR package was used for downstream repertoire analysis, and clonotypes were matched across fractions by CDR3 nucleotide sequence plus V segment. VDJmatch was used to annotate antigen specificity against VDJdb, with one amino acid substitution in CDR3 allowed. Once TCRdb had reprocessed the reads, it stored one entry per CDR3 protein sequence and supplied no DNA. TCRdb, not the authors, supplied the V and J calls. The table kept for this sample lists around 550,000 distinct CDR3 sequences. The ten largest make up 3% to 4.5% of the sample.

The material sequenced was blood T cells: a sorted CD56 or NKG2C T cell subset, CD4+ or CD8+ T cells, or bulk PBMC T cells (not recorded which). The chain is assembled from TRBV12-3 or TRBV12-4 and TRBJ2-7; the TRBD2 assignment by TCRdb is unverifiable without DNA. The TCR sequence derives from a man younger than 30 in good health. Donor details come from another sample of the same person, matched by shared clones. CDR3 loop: CASSFDHSLYTYEQYF.